This T cell receptor (beta chain) stems from a study of control samples from healthy donors and cancer patients. From germline, CDR1 is SGHTA and CDR2 FQGNSA. The V and J ends lost 1 base and 8 bases respectively, with 11 bases between them. The CDR3 covers 13 residues. TCRdb's table, derived via immunoSEQ multiplex PCR, lists solely in-frame clones and lacks some. The sample has 90,000 to 150,000 clones; about 87% are singletons. This TCR was sampled from a man in his forties in good health. The sequenced sample was blood. This chain joins TRBV7-2 and TRBJ1-2; TRBD1 is a possible D gene (5 bases). The CDR3 DNA is TGTGCCAGCAGCTTAGGAGGGGTACGCGGCTACACCTTC. Its translation is CASSLGGVRGYTF.